This note documents a single T cell receptor beta chain sequence. This CDR3 has 14 amino acids. Germline CDR1 SGHTA, CDR2 FQGNSA. Trimming took off 1 base at V and 3 bases at J, with 10 bases between the two ends. Per the authors' pipeline: Quantification of nucleated cells was approximated via reference gene primer amplification. Generated by immunoSEQ multiplex PCR, the TCRdb table keeps only in-frame clones and is missing some. V and J calls and clone size are given by that table; D and trimming were obtained from the DNA. The data contain some 110,000 clones, roughly 84% of them singletons. The sample is drawn from a study of blood T cell repertoires in COVID-19. Turning to the study itself: The origin of the acute and convalescent COVID-19 samples was the United States, Italy and Spain. The cDNA or gDNA used as material had been derived from T cells, B-cell-depleted T cells, or PBMCs.

Sequenced: peripheral blood. The TCR comes from a middle-aged man with acute or convalescent COVID-19. V is TRBV7-2 and J is TRBJ2-7, with D possibly matching TRBD1 (6 bases). The CDR3 region is CASSLGDTGYEQYF. Here the CDR3 DNA reads TGTGCCAGCAGCTTAGGGGACACCGGCTACGAGCAGTACTTC.